What follows are 32 T cell receptor beta chains derived from one specimen sequenced in a study of T cell responses to AZD1222 COVID-19 vaccine. This table comes from immunoSEQ multiplex PCR, and its TCRdb copy is limited to in-frame clones, with some not included. The sample lists over 85,000 clones; 84% were seen once. The sample consisted of peripheral blood, taken on day 0 of AZD1222 vaccination. The receptors derive from an adult in good health.

This clone was counted once. The rearrangement uses TRBV14 and TRBJ1-1; unclear D gene. Germline V CDR1 and CDR2: SGHDN, FVKESK. Deletions cut 3 bases from V and 2 bases from J, with 13 bases between. The CDR3 extends over 15 amino acids. CDR3 region: CASSHDYTANTEAFF. Written as DNA, the CDR3 is TGTGCCAGCAGCCATGATTATACAGCTAACACTGAAGCTTTCTTT.

The chain links TRBV19 to TRBJ1-1, with D perhaps TRBD1 (5 bases). V dropped 6 bases and J dropped 4 bases, with 15 bases sitting between them. CDR1 is LNHDA, CDR2 SQIVND, per germline (reference sequence). There are 14 residues in the CDR3. CDR3 nucleotides: TGTGCCAGTAGAGGTCGAGGGGTGGTCACTGAAGCTTTCTTT. Translation: CASRGRGVVTEAFF.

The chain has TRBV6-5 and TRBJ2-1; perhaps TRBD2 as D (6 bases). Germline CDR1 reads MNHEY; CDR2 reads SVGAGI. The CDR3 loop spans 14 amino acids. V was clipped by 8 bases and J by 0 bases, with 11 bases between them. CDR3 nucleotide sequence: TGTGCCAGCTTGCTAGCGAGCTCCTACAATGAGCAGTTCTTC. Translated, it gives CASLLASSYNEQFF.

The chain recombines TRBV7-9 with TRBJ2-2; no clear D gene. V lost 2 bases, J lost 6 bases, and 4 bases lay in between. Looked up from germline, CDR1 is SEHNR and CDR2 is FQNEAQ (reference sequence). The CDR3 extends over 12 amino acids. The CDR3 spells CASSLTSGELFF. In DNA, the CDR3 is TGTGCCAGCAGCTTAACGTCCGGGGAGCTGTTTTTT. The whole variable domain, remainder taken from reference TRBV7-9 and TRBJ2-2, is DTGVSQNPRHKITKRGQNVTFRCDPISEHNRLYWYRQTLGQGPEFLTYFQNEAQLEKSRLLSDRFSAERPKGSFSTLEIQRTEQGDSAMYLCASSLTSGELFFGEGSRLTVL.

V usage is TRBV7-2 and J usage is TRBJ1-1; 7 positions match TRBD1. Per the germline V gene, CDR1 is SGHTA and CDR2 is FQGNSA. The CDR3 has 14 residues. The V gene end was trimmed by 4 bases and the J gene end by 4 bases; junction bases not matched to a gene: 6. Written as DNA, the CDR3 is TGTGCCAGCAGCTCTAACAGGGGACGCACTGAAGCTTTCTTT. This gives the protein CASSSNRGRTEAFF.

The rearrangement links TRBV6-5 to TRBJ1-5, with 8 positions matching TRBD1. Germline V gene data show CDR1 as MNHEY and CDR2 as SVGAGI. The CDR3 spans 14 residues. The V segment lost 7 bases and the J segment 2 bases; nucleotides outside the gene matches: 4. For the CDR3, the DNA is TGTGCCAGCACTCCAGGGGGCGGCAATCAGCCCCAGCATTTT. Encoded protein: CASTPGGGNQPQHF.

The chain combines TRBV6-1 with TRBJ1-6, with 10 bases lining up with TRBD1. The CDR3 has 17 residues. Germline V gives CDR1 MNHNS, CDR2 SASEGT. V trimming: 3 bases; J trimming: 7 bases; junction bases outside the gene matches: 9. CDR3 in DNA: TGTGCCAGCAGTGACCTCCCGGGACAGGGGTGGAATTCACCCCTCCACTTT. This translates into CASSDLPGQGWNSPLHF.

The gene calls are TRBV24-1 and TRBJ2-3; perhaps TRBD2 as D (5 bases). Trimming took off 1 base at V and 5 bases at J, with 6 bases between the two ends. CDR3 length: 13 residues. The germline V gene encodes CDR1 KGHDR and CDR2 SFDVKD. The CDR3 region has the DNA TGTGCCACCAGTGATTTCGGGGTAGATACGCAGTATTTT. This sequence encodes CATSDFGVDTQYF.

V gene TRBV12-3 or TRBV12-4 combines with J gene TRBJ1-5, with D tentatively TRBD1 (5 bases). With 2 bases removed from V and 5 bases from J, the gap between germline ends came to 7 bases. The length of the CDR3 is 13 residues. In nucleotides, the CDR3 is TGTGCCAGCAGTTTACAGGGAGATCAGCCCCAGCATTTT. This gives the protein CASSLQGDQPQHF.

The chain is built from TRBV6-4 and TRBJ1-5; 8 nucleotides agree with TRBD1. V shed 4 bases and J 0 bases; nucleotides not matched to a gene: 14. The CDR3 spans 19 residues. The V gene's germline CDR1 is MRHNA and CDR2 SNTAGT. CDR3 DNA: TGTGCCAGCAGTGGCCCTGACCGGACAGGGTGCTATAGCAATCAGCCCCAGCATTTT. This codes for CASSGPDRTGCYSNQPQHF.

V gene TRBV27 combines with J gene TRBJ1-1, with no clear D. Per germline, CDR1 MNHEY and CDR2 SMNVEV (reference sequence). CDR3 size: 12 residues. The V and J ends lost 5 bases and 11 bases respectively, with 15 bases between them. CDR3 loop: CASSPPKGTAFF. Written as DNA, the CDR3 is TGTGCCAGCAGTCCCCCAAAGGGAACTGCTTTCTTT.

In this sample, this clone turned up once. This chain uses TRBV5-8 with TRBJ1-5, with no clear D. The ends were cut back, 3 bases at V and 7 bases at J, with 8 bases in the middle. CDR3 length: 12 amino acids. Germline lookup yields CDR1 SGHTS and CDR2 YDEGEE. The CDR3: CASSSGGQPQHF. The CDR3 coding sequence is TGTGCCAGCAGCTCTGGCGGGCAGCCCCAGCATTTT.

This chain uses TRBV7-2 with TRBJ1-1; D is ambiguous. CDR1 is SGHTA and CDR2 is FQGNSA in the germline V gene. The CDR3 length is 14 residues. Trimming left V 3 bases short and J 0 bases short, with 8 bases between. CDR3: CASSFSQLNTEAFF. The CDR3 DNA reads TGTGCCAGCAGCTTCTCACAGCTGAACACTGAAGCTTTCTTT.

Only a few counts were recorded for this clone. This chain joins TRBV4-1 and TRBJ1-2; no clear D. The germline gives CDR1 MGHRA, CDR2 YSYEKL. This CDR3 is built from 13 residues. V lost 3 bases, J lost 4 bases, and 9 bases lay in between. CDR3 coding DNA: TGCGCCAGCAGCCACAACGACGGCTATGGCTACACCTTC. Encoded protein: CASSHNDGYGYTF.

This chain connects TRBV6-5 to TRBJ1-4; 7 nucleotides align to TRBD1. The V and J ends lost 2 bases and 5 bases, in that order; junction bases with no gene match: 5. The CDR3 runs to 15 residues. CDR1 is MNHEY and CDR2 is SVGAGI in the germline V gene. DNA for the CDR3: TGTGCCAGCAGTTACAGACAGGGTTTGAATGAAAAACTGTTTTTT. Its translation: CASSYRQGLNEKLFF.

The chain links TRBV19 to TRBJ1-4; possible D gene TRBD1, 6 bases. This CDR3 is 15 amino acids long. The germline V gene has CDR1 LNHDA and CDR2 SQIVND (reference sequence). Trimming cost V 5 bases and J 0 bases, with 10 bases left between them. This chain's CDR3 is CASSVYRATNEKLFF. The DNA for the CDR3 is TGTGCCAGTAGTGTGTACAGGGCAACTAATGAAAAACTGTTTTTT.

V and J are TRBV12-5 and TRBJ2-6; D uncertain. V lost 0 bases, J lost 4 bases, and 10 bases lay in between. This CDR3 is 16 amino acids long. Looked up from germline, CDR1 is LGHNT and CDR2 is FRNRAP. CDR3 protein: CASGLVLQAGANVLTF. The CDR3 DNA is TGTGCTAGTGGTTTGGTACTGCAGGCCGGGGCCAACGTCCTGACTTTC.

This clone appeared a few times. The gene calls are TRBV15 and TRBJ1-4; 10 bases are a match to TRBD1. This CDR3 comprises 16 residues. Germline CDR1 and CDR2: LNHNV and YYDKDF (reference sequence). V dropped 3 bases and J dropped 11; count of bases not matched to a gene: 12. This CDR3 reads CATSRASTGGTRKLFF. The CDR3 DNA is TGTGCCACCAGCAGGGCCTCGACAGGGGGCACGCGTAAACTGTTTTTT.

V usage is TRBV19 and J usage is TRBJ1-5; no firm D call. V lost 3 bases and J 4 bases, leaving 7 bases between the germline ends. From germline, CDR1 is LNHDA and CDR2 SQIVND (reference sequence). The CDR3 runs 13 residues. The CDR3 region is CASSIQVNQPQHF. CDR3 sequence (DNA): TGTGCCAGTAGTATCCAGGTTAATCAGCCCCAGCATTTT.

The rearrangement joins TRBV19 to TRBJ2-5; perhaps TRBD1 as D (6 bases). V lost 4 bases and J lost 0, with 15 bases in between. The CDR3 spans 16 residues. In germline, CDR1 is LNHDA, CDR2 SQIVND (reference sequence). CDR3 bases: TGTGCCAGTAGTAACCCCAGGGGACCGTACCAAGAGACCCAGTACTTC. Amino acid sequence: CASSNPRGPYQETQYF.

V gene TRBV10-1 combines with J gene TRBJ1-1; 8 bases map to TRBD1. The CDR3 loop spans 13 amino acids. Germline loops: CDR1 WNHNN, CDR2 SYGVQD (reference sequence). V gave up 6 bases and J gave up 4 bases; unmatched junction bases: 4. The CDR3 here is CASRADRATEAFF. The CDR3 DNA follows: TGCGCCAGCAGGGCGGACAGGGCCACTGAAGCTTTCTTT.

The J gene is TRBJ1-3, the V gene TRBV19; D is perhaps TRBD1 (5 bases). The V and J ends lost 5 bases and 11 bases respectively, with 16 bases between them. The germline V gene has CDR1 LNHDA and CDR2 SQIVND (reference sequence). CDR3 length: 13 amino acids. In DNA form, the CDR3 reads TGTGCCAGTAGTGACCAGGGTTTAATCCCCATATATTTT. Its protein is CASSDQGLIPIYF. The full variable domain, its missing parts supplied by reference TRBV19 and TRBJ1-3, is DGGITQSPKYLFRKEGQNVTLSCEQNLNHDAMYWYRQDPGQGLRLIYYSQIVNDFQKGDIAEGYSVSREKKESFPLTVTSAQKNPTAFYLCASSDQGLIPIYFGEGSWLTVV.

The J gene is TRBJ1-6, the V gene TRBV7-2, with 9 bases matching TRBD1. The length of the CDR3 is 16 residues. From germline, CDR1 is SGHTA and CDR2 FQGNSA. J gave up 7 bases and V 2 bases, and 6 bases lay outside the gene matches. CDR3: CASSLLGQGINSPLHF. The CDR3 region has the DNA TGTGCCAGCAGCTTACTGGGACAGGGAATAAATTCACCCCTCCACTTT.

This clone appeared a few times. The chain is built from TRBV5-4 and TRBJ2-3, with 7 nucleotides matching TRBD2. Germline V lookup: CDR1 SGHNT, CDR2 YYREEE (reference sequence). The junction had 5 bases not matched to a gene; V was cut back by 0 bases and J by 1 base. The CDR3 has 16 amino acids. CDR3 amino acids: CASSLALAVGTDTQYF. DNA for the CDR3: TGTGCCAGCAGCTTGGCCCTAGCGGTCGGCACAGATACGCAGTATTTT.

This clone has just one count. The gene calls are TRBV6-1 and TRBJ2-1; TRBD1 is a possible D gene (7 bases). Per the germline V gene, CDR1 is MNHNS and CDR2 is SASEGT. The ends were cut back, 1 base at V and 4 bases at J, with 11 bases in the middle. This CDR3 spans 15 amino acids. As DNA, the CDR3 is TGTGCCAGCAGTGAAGGGAGGGGGCAATACAATGAGCAGTTCTTC. It specifies CASSEGRGQYNEQFF.

CDR3 bases: TGTGCCATCAGGGCGGACGGGACCGGACTAGCGGGAACCTACGAGCAGTACTTC. Translating it yields CAIRADGTGLAGTYEQYF. The chain combines TRBV10-3 with TRBJ2-7, with 12 bases aligning to TRBD2. Germline V gene data show CDR1 as ENHRY and CDR2 as SYGVKD. The CDR3 covers 18 residues. V shed 6 bases, J shed 2 bases, and the junction held 14 bases outside the gene matches.

In regard to this clone: Different DNA sequences within this sample yield the same CDR3. The rearrangement uses TRBV5-5 and TRBJ1-5, with D possibly TRBD1 on 6 matching bases. Deletions cut 0 bases from V and 0 bases from J, with 10 bases between. The CDR3 runs 16 residues. The germline V gene encodes CDR1 SGHKS and CDR2 YYEKEE (reference sequence). CDR3 region: CASSLEGGYSNQPQHF. CDR3 in DNA: TGTGCCAGCAGCTTGGAAGGGGGGTATAGCAATCAGCCCCAGCATTTT.

The gene calls are TRBV5-1 and TRBJ1-4; D gene uncertain. This CDR3 spans 16 amino acids. The germline V gene encodes CDR1 SGHRS and CDR2 YFSETQ. Trimming removed 0 bases from V and 2 bases from J, with 11 bases in between. CDR3 nucleotide sequence: TGCGCCAGCAGCTTGGAGGCTATCGGGACTAATGAAAAACTGTTTTTT. This sequence encodes CASSLEAIGTNEKLFF.

J is TRBJ2-5 and V is TRBV11-2, with TRBD2 identical over 11 bases. V gave up 1 base and J gave up 7 bases; unmatched junction bases: 8. The CDR3 covers 16 residues. Germline assignment: CDR1 SGHAT and CDR2 FQNNGV. The CDR3, as DNA: TGTGCCAGCAGCTTAGTCGTTAGCGGGGGGGCCGGGACCCAGTACTTC. It specifies CASSLVVSGGAGTQYF. Using reference TRBV11-2 and TRBJ2-5 for the parts outside the CDR3, the full variable domain is EAGVAQSPRYKIIEKRQSVAFWCNPISGHATLYWYQQILGQGPKLLIQFQNNGVVDDSQLPKDRFSAERLKGVDSTLKIQPAKLEDSAVYLCASSLVVSGGAGTQYFGPGTRLLVL.

V is TRBV19 and J is TRBJ2-7, with 10 bases identical to TRBD2. The CDR3 extends over 15 amino acids. V trimming: 1 base; J trimming: 4 bases; junction bases outside the gene matches: 4. Per germline, CDR1 LNHDA and CDR2 SQIVND (reference sequence). CDR3 nucleotide sequence: TGTGCCAGTAGTATAGTTGGGACTAGCGTGTACGAGCAGTACTTC. Protein sequence: CASSIVGTSVYEQYF. The full variable domain, rest sourced from reference TRBV19 and TRBJ2-7, is DGGITQSPKYLFRKEGQNVTLSCEQNLNHDAMYWYRQDPGQGLRLIYYSQIVNDFQKGDIAEGYSVSREKKESFPLTVTSAQKNPTAFYLCASSIVGTSVYEQYFGPGTRLTVT.

The gene calls are TRBV6-2 or TRBV6-3 and TRBJ2-1; 9 nucleotides agree with TRBD2. The CDR3 is 14 amino acids. Per the germline V gene, CDR1 is MNHEY and CDR2 is SVGEGT. With 5 bases clipped from V and 4 bases from J, the junction kept 3 bases outside the gene matches. The CDR3 DNA is TGTGCCAGCAGTCCCGCGGGAGGGTACAATGAGCAGTTCTTC. Translating gives CASSPAGGYNEQFF.

This chain uses TRBV5-6 with TRBJ1-2, with D unclear. From germline, CDR1 is SGHDT and CDR2 YYEEEE. V was shortened by 6 bases and J by 5 bases, with 11 bases between the two germline ends. The CDR3 length is 12 residues. The CDR3 sequence: CASMARTYGYTF. CDR3 nucleotides: TGTGCCAGCATGGCCCGGACTTATGGCTACACCTTC.